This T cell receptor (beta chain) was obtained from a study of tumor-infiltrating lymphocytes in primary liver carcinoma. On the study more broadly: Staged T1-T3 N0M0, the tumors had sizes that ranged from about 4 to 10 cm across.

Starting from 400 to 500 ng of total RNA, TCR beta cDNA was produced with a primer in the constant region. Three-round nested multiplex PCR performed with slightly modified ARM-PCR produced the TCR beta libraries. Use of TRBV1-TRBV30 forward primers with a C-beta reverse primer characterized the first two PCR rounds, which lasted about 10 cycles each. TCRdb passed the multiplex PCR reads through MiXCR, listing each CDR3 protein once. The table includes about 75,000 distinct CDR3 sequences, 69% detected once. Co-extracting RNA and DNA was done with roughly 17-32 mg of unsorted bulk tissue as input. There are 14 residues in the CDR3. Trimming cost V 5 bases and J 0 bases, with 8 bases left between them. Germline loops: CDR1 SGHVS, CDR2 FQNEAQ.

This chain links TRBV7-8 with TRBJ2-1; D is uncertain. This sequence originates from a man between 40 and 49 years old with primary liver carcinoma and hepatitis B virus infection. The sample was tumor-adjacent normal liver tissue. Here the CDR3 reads CASSQHNSYNEQFF. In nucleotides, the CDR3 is TGTGCCAGCAGCCAGCACAACTCCTACAATGAGCAGTTCTTC.